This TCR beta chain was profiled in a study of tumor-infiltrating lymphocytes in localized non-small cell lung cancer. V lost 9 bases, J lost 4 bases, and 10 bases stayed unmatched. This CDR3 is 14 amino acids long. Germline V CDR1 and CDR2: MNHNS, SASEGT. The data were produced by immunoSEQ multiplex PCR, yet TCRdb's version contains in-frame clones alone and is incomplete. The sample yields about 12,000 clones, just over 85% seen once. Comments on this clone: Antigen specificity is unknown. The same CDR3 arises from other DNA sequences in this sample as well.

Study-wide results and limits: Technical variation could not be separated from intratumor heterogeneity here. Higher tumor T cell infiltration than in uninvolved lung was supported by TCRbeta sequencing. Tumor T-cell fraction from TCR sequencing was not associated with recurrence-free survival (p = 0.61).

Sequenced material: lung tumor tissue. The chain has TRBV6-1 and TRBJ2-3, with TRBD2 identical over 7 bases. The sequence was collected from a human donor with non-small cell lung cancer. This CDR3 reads CASSSQSGADTQYF. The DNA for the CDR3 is TGTGCCAGTAGTTCACAGAGCGGGGCAGATACGCAGTATTTT.